Each of the 31 T cell receptor beta chains below was sequenced from the same sample in a study of T cells in Graves' hyperthyroidism and ophthalmopathy. Template material for amplifying TCR beta CDR3 regions consisted of RNA transcripts. HTBI primers drove first-round RT-PCR of the TCR CDR3. TCRdb used MiXCR to reprocess the multiplex PCR reads, holding one entry per CDR3 protein. The profile shows about 660,000 distinct CDR3 sequences, approximately 42% of them singletons. Sample: peripheral blood or thyroid tissue (not recorded which). These receptors were taken from an adult man with Graves' disease, either hyperthyroidism or ophthalmopathy (not recorded which).

This clonotype was picked up many times. The chain carries TRBV2 and TRBJ1-2, with 8 positions matching TRBD1. The germline V gene encodes CDR1 SNHLY and CDR2 FYNNEI. Germline trimming cut 9 bases from V and 4 bases from J; bases unmatched to any gene: 10. The CDR3 has 14 residues. CDR3 sequence: CASSLRTGSYGYTF. The CDR3 DNA reads as TGTGCCAGTTCCCTAAGGACAGGGTCCTATGGCTACACCTTC.

In its sample, this clonotype was seen a few times. The V and J genes are TRBV6-6 and TRBJ1-1; 10 bases align to TRBD1. The CDR3 extends over 14 amino acids. Germline V CDR1 and CDR2: MNHNY, SVGAGI (reference sequence). Germline trimming cut 6 bases from V and 6 bases from J; bases unmatched to any gene: 7. DNA of the CDR3: TGTGCCAGCAGACGACAGGGGGCGAGCGCTGAAGCTTTCTTT. This encodes CASRRQGASAEAFF.

The CDR3 DNA reads TGTGCCAGCAGACAGATTGGTGCCTATGGCTACACCTTC. Translating it yields CASRQIGAYGYTF. The gene calls are TRBV5-8 and TRBJ1-2, with unresolved D. Trimming cost V 5 bases and J 4 bases, with 12 bases left between them. The CDR3 sequence is 13 residues long. Germline V CDR1 and CDR2: SGHTS, YDEGEE.

The rearrangement joins TRBV20-1 to TRBJ2-7; 10 nucleotides align to TRBD2. CDR3 size: 15 residues. Per germline, CDR1 DFQATT and CDR2 SNEGSKA (reference sequence). The junction had 10 bases not matched to a gene; V was cut back by 3 bases and J by 5 bases. The CDR3, as DNA: TGCAGTGCTAGGGGGGCTAGCGGGAGTATCAACGAGCAGTACTTC. Translating it yields CSARGASGSINEQYF.

This clonotype was detected a few times. This sequence joins TRBV5-1 and TRBJ1-2, with 9 positions matching TRBD1. Germline CDR1 and CDR2: SGHRS and YFSETQ. The CDR3 runs 15 residues. With 1 base clipped from V and 6 bases from J, the junction kept 7 bases outside the gene matches. The CDR3 DNA sequence: TGCGCCAGCAGCTTGCGCACAGGGGGCGCGGATGGCTACACCTTC. This translates into CASSLRTGGADGYTF.

V gene TRBV12-3 or TRBV12-4 combines with J gene TRBJ1-3; D is uncertain. Trimming took 2 bases from V and 4 from J, leaving 6 bases between them. The CDR3 has 13 residues. The CDR3, as DNA: TGTGCCAGCAGTTTATACCGAGGAAACACCATATATTTT. Encoded protein: CASSLYRGNTIYF.

This rearrangement joins TRBV20-1 to TRBJ1-1, with TRBD1 as a possible D gene (6 bases). V lost 6 bases, J lost 4 bases, and 15 bases lay in between. The CDR3 extends over 13 amino acids. Germline assignment: CDR1 DFQATT and CDR2 SNEGSKA (reference sequence). The DNA of the CDR3 is TGCAGTGCCCGGGGGCGGGTAGGCACTGAAGCTTTCTTT. Translated: CSARGRVGTEAFF.

Concerning this clonotype itself: This may be a read error, as it is one base from a much larger clone. The chain joins TRBV13 to TRBJ1-5; D is unclear. V lost 0 bases and J 9 bases, leaving 15 bases between the germline ends. The CDR3 runs to 15 residues. Germline V gives CDR1 PRHDT, CDR2 FYEKMQ (reference sequence). The CDR3 region is CASSLGRVENRPQHF. The DNA of the CDR3 is TGTGCCAGCAGCTTAGGGCGGGTGGAGAACCGGCCCCAGCATTTT.

This chain uses TRBV6-5 with TRBJ2-5; TRBD1 agrees at 9 bases. Germline CDR1 reads MNHEY; CDR2 reads SVGAGI. The ends lost 0 bases at V and 9 bases at J; junction bases unmatched: 8. The length of the CDR3 is 15 residues. For the CDR3, the DNA is TGTGCCAGCAGTTACTCTACGGGACAGGGTCAGCCCCAGTACTTC. Protein: CASSYSTGQGQPQYF.

The V call is TRBV19, the J call TRBJ2-7; D possibly corresponds to TRBD1 (6 bases). Trimming took 3 bases from V and 5 from J, leaving 17 bases between them. The CDR3 sequence is 15 residues long. Germline CDR1 is LNHDA and CDR2 is SQIVND (reference sequence). The chain's CDR3 is CASSMARTELDEQYF. Here the CDR3 DNA reads TGTGCCAGTAGTATGGCCAGGACAGAGCTCGACGAGCAGTACTTC.

The sample holds many counts of this clonotype. V gene TRBV7-9 combines with J gene TRBJ1-4; the D is unclear. Germline CDR1 reads SEHNR; CDR2 reads FQNEAQ (reference sequence). The CDR3 length is 14 residues. Trimming took off 5 bases at V and 6 bases at J, with 13 bases between the two ends. The CDR3 DNA sequence: TGTGCCAGCAGCCCGAGCGGCCGATATGAAAAACTGTTTTTT. This encodes CASSPSGRYEKLFF. Full variable domain (rest looked up from reference TRBV7-9 and TRBJ1-4): DTGVSQNPRHKITKRGQNVTFRCDPISEHNRLYWYRQTLGQGPEFLTYFQNEAQLEKSRLLSDRFSAERPKGSFSTLEIQRTEQGDSAMYLCASSPSGRYEKLFFGSGTQLSVL.

This clonotype was seen many times. This chain connects TRBV9 to TRBJ1-6; D call uncertain. With 0 bases removed from V and 8 bases from J, the gap between germline ends came to 9 bases. The V gene's germline CDR1 is SGDLS and CDR2 YYNGEE. CDR3 size: 14 residues. The CDR3: CASSVDRTDSPLHF. CDR3 DNA sequence: TGTGCCAGCAGCGTAGACCGTACAGATTCACCCCTCCACTTT.

In regard to this clonotype: This CDR3 is missing its conserved last phenylalanine or tryptophan, likely due to a read error. The CDR3 DNA follows: TGTGCCAGCAGCTCCCGACTACTTCTCAAGCAGTACTAC. As protein: CASSSRLLLKQYY. The chain joins TRBV7-7 to TRBJ2-7, with D possibly matching TRBD2 (5 bases). The CDR3 has 13 amino acids. The V gene's germline CDR1 is SSHAT and CDR2 FNYEAQ (reference sequence). V dropped 4 bases and J dropped 8 bases, with 15 bases sitting between them.

This clonotype was counted ten times or more. The J gene is TRBJ1-1, the V gene TRBV7-9; 11 nucleotides align to TRBD1. Trimming cost V 3 bases and J 3 bases; bases outside gene matches: 0. This CDR3 is built from 14 residues. Per germline, CDR1 SEHNR and CDR2 FQNEAQ (reference sequence). CDR3 loop: CASSLGQGDTEAFF. The CDR3 DNA reads as TGTGCCAGCAGCTTGGGACAGGGGGACACTGAAGCTTTCTTT.

The genes are TRBV6-1 and TRBJ2-5, with D tentatively TRBD2 (5 bases). The ends were cut back, 8 bases at V and 5 bases at J, with 15 bases in the middle. There are 13 residues in the CDR3. Germline V gene lookup returns CDR1 MNHNS and CDR2 SASEGT. The CDR3 is CASENLASETQYF. The CDR3 nucleotides are TGTGCCAGCGAGAACCTAGCAAGCGAGACCCAGTACTTC.

This clonotype was detected once. Its ends do not fully match the called genes, so a read error is possible. The V and J genes are TRBV2 and TRBJ2-7; the match to TRBD1 covers 7 bases. Per germline, CDR1 SNHLY and CDR2 FYNNEI. The CDR3 extends over 9 amino acids. The CDR3 DNA reads TGTGCCAGCAGACCCGCGACAGGGTTC. Its protein product is CASRPATGF.

The sample holds a few counts of this clonotype. The chain carries TRBV7-9 and TRBJ1-3, with 9 bases matching TRBD1. The germline CDR1 and CDR2 sequences are SEHNR and FQNEAQ (reference sequence). V lost 3 bases and J lost 1; bases outside the gene matches: 1. The CDR3 runs to 15 residues. CDR3 amino acids: CASSLGTGSGNTIYF. CDR3 nucleotide sequence: TGTGCCAGCAGCTTGGGGACAGGGTCTGGAAACACCATATATTTT.

This clonotype occurred many times. V and J are TRBV6-5 and TRBJ2-5; 7 bases align to TRBD1. The CDR3 loop spans 13 amino acids. From germline, CDR1 is MNHEY and CDR2 SVGAGI. Unmatched junction bases numbered 6, after V lost 6 bases and J lost 5 bases. The CDR3 DNA sequence: TGTGCCAGCAGCACGACAGGGTGGGAGACCCAGTACTTC. It is translated as CASSTTGWETQYF.

Remarks on this clonotype: Germline is not matched at one junction end, which may reflect a read error. V gene TRBV7-9 combines with J gene TRBJ2-2, with unresolved D. CDR1 and CDR2 from the germline V gene are SEHNR and FQNEAQ (reference sequence). This CDR3 region has 13 residues. CDR3 in amino acids: CASSEENIGELFF. The CDR3 bases are TGTGCCAGCAGCGAGGAGAACATCGGGGAGCTGTTTTTT.

The chain uses TRBV10-2 and TRBJ2-6; D uncertain. V was trimmed by 0 bases and J by 4 bases, leaving 4 bases between them. Germline CDR1 reads WSHSY; CDR2 reads SAAADI. The CDR3 is 14 amino acids. The CDR3 reads CASSESVGANVLTF. As DNA, the CDR3 is TGCGCCAGCAGTGAGTCGGTGGGGGCCAACGTCCTGACTTTC.

The chain uses TRBV29-1 and TRBJ1-2, with D perhaps matching TRBD1 (6 bases). V was cut by 0 bases and J by 2 bases, with 10 bases left in between. The CDR3 totals 14 residues. Germline V gene lookup returns CDR1 SQVTM and CDR2 ANQGSEA. For the CDR3, the DNA is TGCAGCGTTGAAGATGCCGGACAGAACTATGGCTACACCTTC. Amino acid sequence: CSVEDAGQNYGYTF.

The chain has TRBV20-1 and TRBJ1-6; D uncertain. Germline V CDR1 and CDR2: DFQATT, SNEGSKA (reference sequence). V was clipped by 6 bases and J by 5 bases, with 11 bases between them. The CDR3 covers 13 residues. The CDR3 nucleotides are TGCAGTGCGTCGATCGTCGATAATTCACCCCTCCACTTT. Translating gives CSASIVDNSPLHF.

As regards this clonotype: A much larger clone lies one base from this, so it may be a read error. The CDR3 here is CASNLAGDHQETQYF. As DNA, the CDR3 is TGCGCCAGCAACCTGGCAGGGGATCATCAAGAGACCCAGTACTTC. The chain links TRBV10-2 to TRBJ2-5; perhaps TRBD1 as D (6 bases). The CDR3 has 15 amino acids. Between the trimmed V and J ends, which lost 7 bases and 2 bases, there was a span of 17 bases. Per germline, CDR1 WSHSY and CDR2 SAAADI.

This clonotype turned up a few times. This chain links TRBV7-8 with TRBJ1-5, with D possibly matching TRBD1 (5 bases). CDR3 size: 14 residues. V was clipped by 3 bases and J by 11 bases, with 17 bases between them. From germline, CDR1 is SGHVS and CDR2 FQNEAQ. The CDR3 is CASSLHLGEEAQHF. CDR3 DNA: TGTGCCAGCAGCTTGCACCTGGGGGAAGAGGCCCAGCATTTT.

This clonotype was recorded at least ten times. CDR3 amino acids: CASSSGQGGNEKLFF. The CDR3 nucleotides read TGTGCCAGCAGCTCAGGACAGGGCGGTAATGAAAAACTGTTTTTT. The rearrangement links TRBV9 to TRBJ1-4; the match to TRBD1 covers 8 bases. CDR1 and CDR2 (germline): SGDLS, YYNGEE. The CDR3 contains 15 residues. Losses at the gene ends were 4 bases for V and 4 bases for J; bases not matched to a gene: 6.

Comment on this clonotype: A much larger clone differs from this one at a single base, so this may be a read error. V and J are TRBV5-1 and TRBJ2-7; D might be TRBD1 (6 bases). V lost 0 bases and J lost 5, with 12 bases in between. The CDR3 spans 14 residues. Germline CDR1 reads SGHRS; CDR2 reads YFSETQ. CDR3 protein: CASSLGGRGNEQYF. The CDR3, as DNA: TGCGCCAGCAGCTTGGGGGGCAGGGGTAACGAGCAGTACTTC.

This clonotype was recorded once. The chain carries TRBV20-1 and TRBJ2-2; 10 positions agree with TRBD1. This CDR3 region has 15 residues. Germline CDR1 is DFQATT and CDR2 is SNEGSKA (reference sequence). V shed 5 bases and J 7 bases; nucleotides not matched to a gene: 10. The CDR3, as DNA: TGCAGTGCTCGAGGGGTAGACAGGGGGCACGGGGAGCTGTTTTTT. This translates into CSARGVDRGHGELFF.

This clonotype was recorded many times. The chain employs TRBV6-6 and TRBJ1-3; possible D gene TRBD1, 6 bases. V was trimmed by 5 bases and J by 2 bases, leaving 13 bases between them. From germline, CDR1 is MNHNY and CDR2 SVGAGI (reference sequence). The CDR3 is made up of 15 amino acids. The CDR3: CASSDPGATGNTIYF. In nucleotides, the CDR3 is TGTGCCAGCAGTGACCCAGGGGCAACTGGAAACACCATATATTTT.

Ten or more counts support this clonotype. The chain is built from TRBV7-9 and TRBJ2-6, with 8 positions matching TRBD1. The trim removed 5 bases at V and 6 bases at J, leaving 6 bases unmatched. The CDR3 has 15 amino acids. The germline gives CDR1 SEHNR, CDR2 FQNEAQ (reference sequence). The CDR3 coding sequence is TGTGCCAGCAGCGAGGGACAGGTTAAGGCCAACGTCCTGACTTTC. Its protein is CASSEGQVKANVLTF.

This chain uses TRBV11-2 with TRBJ2-5, with D possibly TRBD2 on 6 matching bases. The CDR3 covers 17 residues. V shed 5 bases and J shed 1 base, with 20 bases lying between them. Germline V gene lookup returns CDR1 SGHAT and CDR2 FQNNGV. The CDR3 is CASSGGWGMRLQETQYF. The CDR3 DNA is TGTGCCAGCAGCGGGGGGTGGGGGATGCGACTCCAAGAGACCCAGTACTTC. Together with reference TRBV11-2 and TRBJ2-5, the CDR3 gives the full variable domain: EAGVAQSPRYKIIEKRQSVAFWCNPISGHATLYWYQQILGQGPKLLIQFQNNGVVDDSQLPKDRFSAERLKGVDSTLKIQPAKLEDSAVYLCASSGGWGMRLQETQYFGPGTRLLVL.

The gene calls are TRBV7-9 and TRBJ1-1, with a possible D match to TRBD1 (5 bases). CDR1 and CDR2 from the germline V gene are SEHNR and FQNEAQ (reference sequence). CDR3 length: 15 amino acids. V was shortened by 6 bases and J by 8 bases, with 22 bases between the two germline ends. CDR3 coding DNA: TGTGCCAGCAGTCAACCGGGACCGGGAGAAAGAGAAGCTTTCTTT. Its protein product is CASSQPGPGEREAFF.